The next 14 T cell receptor beta chains were all read from a single sample in a study of breast tumors, draining lymph nodes, adjacent tissues. TCRdb passed the multiplex PCR reads through MiXCR, listing each CDR3 protein once. Of 100,000 or so distinct CDR3 sequences listed, over 20% were seen once; the top ten hold less than 1.5%. The lymph nodes were axillary draining lymph nodes from breast cancer patients. The sample comprised axillary lymph node tissue. All receptors come from a female donor with breast cancer. Some clones in this sample may be carry-over from other donors' samples.

About this clonotype itself: This clone may be a read error of a much larger clone one base away. V gene TRBV5-1 combines with J gene TRBJ1-2, with D perhaps TRBD1 (5 bases). The CDR3 has 12 amino acids. In germline, CDR1 is SGHRS, CDR2 YFSETQ. V was trimmed by 0 bases and J by 9 bases, leaving 9 bases between them. CDR3: CASSLEQGCYTF. CDR3 bases: TGCGCCAGCAGCTTGGAGCAGGGCTGCTACACCTTC.

This clonotype was seen at least ten times. The J gene is TRBJ2-5, the V gene TRBV12-5; 12 positions agree with TRBD2. Germline values: CDR1 LGHNT, CDR2 FRNRAP. The CDR3 loop spans 16 amino acids. Trimming cost V 7 bases and J 5 bases; bases outside gene matches: 11. This chain's CDR3 is CASAMTSGSRAETQYF. The CDR3 bases are TGTGCTAGTGCCATGACTAGCGGGAGCCGGGCGGAGACCCAGTACTTC.

The CDR3 spells CASRCLGCTYGYTF. The CDR3 nucleotides are TGTGCAAGTCGCTGCCTCGGTTGCACCTATGGCTACACCTTC. The gene calls are TRBV12-2 and TRBJ1-2. TRBV12-2 is flagged as a pseudogene. This CDR3 has 14 amino acids.

The V gene is TRBV24-1, the J gene TRBJ1-4; no firm D call. Trimming left V 2 bases short and J 7 bases short, with 13 bases between. This CDR3 spans 15 amino acids. The V gene's germline CDR1 is KGHDR and CDR2 SFDVKD. The CDR3 region has the DNA TGTGCCACCAGTGATTCAGGTGCGCACCCTGAAAAACTGTTTTTT. It yields the protein CATSDSGAHPEKLFF.

V and J are TRBV18 and TRBJ2-2; unclear D gene. Trimming stripped 5 bases from V and 0 bases from J, with 10 bases between. The germline V gene has CDR1 KGHSH and CDR2 LQKENI. This CDR3 is built from 15 residues. This CDR3 is CASSSLRANTGELFF. CDR3 sequence (DNA): TGTGCCAGCTCATCATTGAGAGCGAACACCGGGGAGCTGTTTTTT.

The sample holds a few counts of this clonotype. This sequence joins TRBV9 and TRBJ2-6; D uncertain. Germline CDR1 and CDR2: SGDLS and YYNGEE. This CDR3 has 15 amino acids. The V gene lost 0 bases and the J gene lost 2 bases, with 6 bases spanning the gap. The CDR3 reads CASSVVGTGANVLTF. CDR3 DNA: TGTGCCAGCAGCGTAGTAGGGACTGGGGCCAACGTCCTGACTTTC.

About this clonotype itself: Being one base from a much bigger clone, this may be a read error. The rearrangement links TRBV2 to TRBJ2-5, with a possible D match to TRBD1 (6 bases). The CDR3 totals 14 residues. CDR1 and CDR2 (germline): SNHLY, FYNNEI. With 4 bases removed from V and 5 bases from J, the gap between germline ends came to 14 bases. CDR3 in DNA: TGTGCCAGCAGTGGAAGGGCCAGGGGTGAGACCCAGTACTTC. It translates to CASSGRARGETQYF.

This clonotype was observed a single time. As DNA, the CDR3 is TGTGCCAGTAGGGGTTCCCGGGGGTCCTCCTACAATGAGCAGTTCTTC. Translation: CASRGSRGSSYNEQFF. This chain links TRBV19 with TRBJ2-1; tentative D call: TRBD2 (6 bases). The CDR3 spans 16 residues. Trimming removed 6 bases from V and 0 bases from J, with 15 bases in between. CDR1 and CDR2 from the germline V gene are LNHDA and SQIVND (reference sequence).

This clonotype was counted ten times or more. The chain links TRBV6-5 to TRBJ2-7, with 7 bases fitting TRBD2. Germline V lookup: CDR1 MNHEY, CDR2 SVGAGI. This CDR3 region has 13 residues. J lost 6 bases, V lost 7 bases, and 9 bases had no gene match. The CDR3 protein is CASKAVGGREQYF. In DNA form, the CDR3 reads TGTGCCAGCAAGGCTGTGGGAGGGCGCGAGCAGTACTTC.

This clonotype was seen a few times. The genes are TRBV27 and TRBJ2-5; TRBD1 might be the D (5 bases). Looked up from germline, CDR1 is MNHEY and CDR2 is SMNVEV (reference sequence). Trimming removed 6 bases from V and 3 bases from J, with 26 bases in between. The CDR3 loop spans 18 amino acids. CDR3 region: CASRARAGRQPLKETQYF. CDR3 nucleotides: TGTGCCAGCAGGGCCCGGGCAGGGCGCCAACCGTTAAAAGAGACCCAGTACTTC.

As concerns this clonotype: The CDR3 ends on some other residue instead of the conserved phenylalanine or tryptophan, so this is likely a read error. The V call is TRBV9, the J call TRBJ1-3, with a weak D call TRBD1 (6 bases). Germline V gives CDR1 SGDLS, CDR2 YYNGEE. The V end lost 2 bases, the J end lost 0 bases, and 6 bases lay between the germline ends. The CDR3 runs to 14 residues. CDR3 nucleotide sequence: TGTGCCAGCAGCGTGGACAGCTCTGGAAACACCATATATCTT. Translating it yields CASSVDSSGNTIYL.

This clonotype was recorded many times. The V gene is TRBV11-2, the J gene TRBJ1-3; no firm D call. Deletions cut 2 bases from V and 2 bases from J, with 16 bases between. The length of the CDR3 is 17 residues. The germline CDR1 and CDR2 sequences are SGHAT and FQNNGV. CDR3 sequence reads: CASSLSGQRVTGNTIYF. DNA of the CDR3: TGTGCCAGCAGCTTAAGCGGTCAGCGAGTTACTGGAAACACCATATATTTT.

This clonotype was observed at least ten times. The chain has TRBV2 and TRBJ1-5; D is ambiguous. The CDR3 has 15 residues. V lost 6 bases and J 2 bases, leaving 14 bases between the germline ends. Germline loops: CDR1 SNHLY, CDR2 FYNNEI. The CDR3 bases are TGTGCCAGCAGGAGGGAAGCGGGAGGCAATCAGCCCCAGCATTTT. Protein: CASRREAGGNQPQHF.

This clonotype was recorded at least ten times. V and J are TRBV30 and TRBJ1-2, with D unclear. Germline V CDR1 and CDR2: GTSNPN, SVGIG (reference sequence). V was cut by 0 bases and J by 4 bases, with 3 bases left in between. The length of the CDR3 is 11 residues. The CDR3 DNA sequence: TGTGCCTGGAGTGTACTCTATGGCTACACCTTC. It yields the protein CAWSVLYGYTF.